The 19 T cell receptor beta chains below all came from one sample that was sequenced in a study of control samples from healthy donors and cancer patients. Here immunoSEQ multiplex PCR was the method, and the copy in TCRdb shows in-frame clones only, minus some. The profile shows about 15,000 clones, 70% to 85% of them singletons. The specimen sequenced was formalin-fixed, paraffin-embedded tissue. These receptors were obtained from a female donor with lung cancer.

The chain is built from TRBV20-1 and TRBJ2-7; D possibly uses TRBD1 or TRBD2 (6 bases each). Germline V lookup: CDR1 DFQATT, CDR2 SNEGSKA (reference sequence). CDR3 length: 11 residues. V shed 5 bases and J shed 9 bases, with 14 bases lying between them. This chain's CDR3 is CSALNREVQYF. In DNA form, the CDR3 reads TGCAGTGCTCTTAACAGGGAGGTGCAGTACTTC.

This clone was seen only a few times. The chain recombines TRBV7-8 with TRBJ2-1; D may be TRBD2 (6 bases). The germline V gene has CDR1 SGHVS and CDR2 FQNEAQ. The CDR3 consists of 16 residues. Trimming removed 3 bases at V and 0 bases at J, with 12 bases between. CDR3 region: CASSFAAGRSYNEQFF. CDR3 bases: TGTGCCAGCAGCTTCGCAGCGGGCCGCTCCTACAATGAGCAGTTCTTC.

The genes are TRBV20-1 and TRBJ2-3; TRBD1 agrees at 7 bases. Germline V gene data show CDR1 as DFQATT and CDR2 as SNEGSKA (reference sequence). CDR3 length: 14 amino acids. The J segment lost 1 base and the V segment lost 3 bases, leaving 4 bases of the junction unmatched. Here the CDR3 DNA reads TGCAGTGCTAGTGAAACAGGGGGCACAGATACGCAGTATTTT. This codes for CSASETGGTDTQYF.

V usage is TRBV14 and J usage is TRBJ2-6; tentative D call: TRBD2 (5 bases). The CDR3 contains 15 residues. CDR1 and CDR2 (germline): SGHDN, FVKESK. V was trimmed by 3 bases and J by 3 bases, leaving 9 bases between them. CDR3 coding DNA: TGTGCCAGCAGCCATTGGACTTTTGGGGCCAACGTCCTGACTTTC. Translated: CASSHWTFGANVLTF. Supplemented by reference TRBV14 and TRBJ2-6, the full variable domain reads EAGVTQFPSHSVIEKGQTVTLRCDPISGHDNLYWYRRVMGKEIKFLLHFVKESKQDESGMPNNRFLAERTGGTYSTLKVQPAELEDSGVYFCASSHWTFGANVLTFGAGSRLTVL.

V gene TRBV9 combines with J gene TRBJ2-2; 10 bases are shared with TRBD2. The CDR3 extends over 16 amino acids. The germline V gene has CDR1 SGDLS and CDR2 YYNGEE. The junction had 5 bases not matched to a gene; V was cut back by 0 bases and J by 6 bases. CDR3 DNA sequence: TGTGCCAGCAGCGTAGGCCTAGCGGGAGTTGCCGGGGAGCTGTTTTTT. Encoded protein: CASSVGLAGVAGELFF.

The rearrangement uses TRBV5-1 and TRBJ1-3, with TRBD1 as a possible D gene (6 bases). Germline assignment: CDR1 SGHRS and CDR2 YFSETQ. The CDR3 contains 15 residues. V gave up 4 bases and J gave up 8 bases, with 19 bases separating them. CDR3 region: CASSAGQTWGDTIYF. CDR3 bases: TGCGCCAGCAGCGCTGGACAGACTTGGGGAGACACCATATATTTT.

In its sample, this clone was seen a few times. The chain couples TRBV20-1 to TRBJ2-1; the match to TRBD2 covers 7 bases. V was pared by 3 bases and J by 6 bases, with 5 bases of the junction left unmatched. The length of the CDR3 is 13 residues. Germline lookup yields CDR1 DFQATT and CDR2 SNEGSKA (reference sequence). The CDR3 here is CSASGLVLNEQFF. The DNA for the CDR3 is TGCAGTGCTAGTGGACTAGTCCTCAATGAGCAGTTCTTC.

The rearrangement uses TRBV18 and TRBJ2-1, with 7 bases fitting TRBD1. Losses at the gene ends were 3 bases for V and 6 bases for J; bases not matched to a gene: 11. CDR3 size: 16 residues. Germline CDR1 is KGHSH and CDR2 is LQKENI. The CDR3 protein is CASSPQPGQITNEQFF. The CDR3 DNA follows: TGTGCCAGCTCACCGCAACCGGGACAGATCACCAATGAGCAGTTCTTC. Looking up the rest from reference TRBV18 and TRBJ2-1 gives the full variable domain: NAGVMQNPRHLVRRRGQEARLRCSPMKGHSHVYWYRQLPEEGLKFMVYLQKENIIDESGMPKERFSAEFPKEGPSILRIQQVVRGDSAAYFCASSPQPGQITNEQFFGPGTRLTVL.

The chain carries TRBV7-9 and TRBJ1-1; D gene uncertain. Germline V CDR1 and CDR2: SEHNR, FQNEAQ (reference sequence). V was trimmed by 5 bases and J by 7 bases, leaving 14 bases between them. The CDR3 runs 13 residues. The chain's CDR3 is CASSPRWVVEAFF. As DNA, the CDR3 is TGTGCCAGCAGCCCAAGGTGGGTCGTTGAAGCTTTCTTT.

The chain joins TRBV5-1 to TRBJ1-1; possible D gene TRBD1, 5 bases. From germline, CDR1 is SGHRS and CDR2 YFSETQ. Deletions cut 0 bases from V and 7 bases from J, with 13 bases between. This CDR3 contains 14 residues. CDR3 sequence (DNA): TGCGCCAGCAGCTTGGTGGGCAGGGCCGGTGAAGCTTTCTTT. Its protein is CASSLVGRAGEAFF.

V usage is TRBV19 and J usage is TRBJ2-5; 9 bases agree with TRBD1. The end of the DNA aligns better with TRBJ2-7, so the J call may be wrong. The germline V gene has CDR1 LNHDA and CDR2 SQIVND (reference sequence). The CDR3 sequence is 14 residues long. The CDR3 reads CASRGTGQTYEQYF. The CDR3 DNA reads as TGTGCCAGTAGAGGGACAGGGCAAACCTACGAGCAGTACTTC.

The chain employs TRBV19 and TRBJ1-2, with unresolved D. The CDR3 sequence is 16 residues long. Trimming left V 5 bases short and J 0 bases short, with 16 bases between. Per the germline V gene, CDR1 is LNHDA and CDR2 is SQIVND (reference sequence). The CDR3 bases are TGTGCCAGTAGTCTCCCCGGGTCAGGAGCTAACTATGGCTACACCTTC. This encodes CASSLPGSGANYGYTF.

The chain joins TRBV10-2 to TRBJ2-3, with a tentative D call TRBD2 (6 bases). The germline V gene has CDR1 WSHSY and CDR2 SAAADI. CDR3 length: 15 amino acids. Trimming removed 2 bases from V and 0 bases from J, with 9 bases in between. CDR3 amino acids: CASSEEGTSTDTQYF. For the CDR3, the DNA is TGCGCCAGCAGTGAGGAGGGGACTAGCACAGATACGCAGTATTTT.

J is TRBJ2-1 and V is TRBV24-1; no firm D call. CDR1 is KGHDR and CDR2 is SFDVKD in the germline V gene. This CDR3 spans 16 amino acids. Trimming removed 4 bases from V and 0 bases from J, with 12 bases in between. The CDR3 loop is CATSEVQTSSYNEQFF. The CDR3 DNA reads as TGTGCCACCAGTGAAGTTCAGACCAGCTCCTACAATGAGCAGTTCTTC.

The rearrangement uses TRBV5-6 and TRBJ2-5; D is possibly TRBD1 (5 bases). Trimming took 1 base from V and 12 from J, leaving 16 bases between them. Germline V CDR1 and CDR2: SGHDT, YYEEEE. The CDR3 totals 13 residues. The CDR3 sequence is CASSLSQGQLEYF. The CDR3 DNA is TGTGCCAGCAGCTTGAGTCAGGGCCAATTGGAGTACTTC.

V gene TRBV6-5 combines with J gene TRBJ1-1; D gene unclear. Trimming removed 4 bases at V and 1 base at J, with 10 bases between. The germline V gene encodes CDR1 MNHEY and CDR2 SVGAGI. The CDR3 runs 14 residues. The CDR3 loop reads CASSSGRSNTEAFF. Written as DNA, the CDR3 is TGTGCCAGCAGTTCCGGACGGTCGAACACTGAAGCTTTCTTT.

The chain joins TRBV7-2 to TRBJ2-5, with D hard to call. The CDR3 covers 12 residues. Trimming stripped 2 bases from V and 4 bases from J, with 5 bases between. CDR1 is SGHTA, CDR2 FQGNSA, per germline. CDR3 in amino acids: CASSLSTETQYF. The CDR3, as DNA: TGTGCCAGCAGCTTATCTACAGAGACCCAGTACTTC.

The V gene is TRBV6-5, the J gene TRBJ2-1; TRBD2 agrees at 7 bases. V lost 6 bases, J lost 15 bases, and 8 bases stayed unmatched. CDR1 and CDR2 from the germline V gene are MNHEY and SVGAGI. The CDR3 covers 11 residues. As DNA, the CDR3 is TGTGCCAGCAGCACGGGGGGTATTCGGTTCTTC. This encodes CASSTGGIRFF.

This clone was detected only a few times. J is TRBJ1-1 and V is TRBV12-3 or TRBV12-4; no reliable D call. There are 13 residues in the CDR3. V was shortened by 6 bases and J by 1 base, with 9 bases between the two germline ends. The CDR3 DNA reads as TGTGCCAGCAGCGGTACTACGAACACTGAAGCTTTCTTT. This gives the protein CASSGTTNTEAFF.